The subject of this entry is one T cell receptor beta chain. Its antigen remains unidentified. The CDR3 has 13 amino acids. The V gene lost 5 bases and the J gene lost 1 base, with 8 bases spanning the gap. Germline CDR1 reads SGHTA; CDR2 reads FQGNSA. The data were taken from a study of cytomegalovirus exposure and HLA in healthy donors. Study details: Researchers previously reported finding roughly 120 million unique TCR beta sequences from 150 million to 200 million T cells.

The PCR had 60 Vbeta and 13 Jbeta primers. Only in-frame clones appear in the TCRdb table, and some are missing; sequencing was by immunoSEQ multiplex PCR. The sample has about 150,000 clones, under 90% seen once; the top ten hold about 2.5%. Study-wide findings and caveats: HLA-A and HLA-B allele assignments for most subjects were reportedly predicted accurately using TCR beta sequences. Common viral pathogens seemed, in a later analysis, to connect with several of the most significant clusters. A list of roughly 180 TCR beta chains associated with cytomegalovirus was given.

Sequenced material: PBMCs. The chain joins TRBV7-2 to TRBJ1-2; TRBD1 might be the D (6 bases). The sequence was obtained from a boy younger than 10 in good health and CMV-seronegative. The CDR3 region has the DNA TGTGCCAGCAGCCAACAGGGTAACTATGGCTACACCTTC. This codes for CASSQQGNYGYTF.